This T cell receptor beta chain is from a study of low-dose radiotherapy and immunotherapy resistance in tumors. TRAV- and TRBV-specific primers primed first-strand cDNA, covering alpha and beta chains. For amplifying TCRs, the PCR ran for around 20 cycles with Phusion, which was used together with a constant-region primer and the adapter on the V primers. TCRdb re-called the reads through MiXCR, storing one row per CDR3 protein. The profile shows about 30,000 distinct CDR3 sequences, approximately 54% of them singletons. Described time point: after trial treatment. Treatment defined: LDRT plus nivolumab, ipilimumab, low-dose cyclophosphamide and aspirin (RACIN trial). The patients who were eligible all carried advanced solid tumors that lacked tumor-infiltrating lymphocytes, meaning the tumors were TIL-negative. By share of the sample, this clonotype is medium-sized. The source of this sequence is a male donor with gallbladder cancer. Sequencing was performed on PBMCs, taken after low-dose radiotherapy plus immunotherapy.

In DNA form, the CDR3 reads TGTGCCAGCAGCAGGGACGAAGGAAACACCATATATTTT. The encoded protein is CASSRDEGNTIYF. The chain links TRBV3-1 to TRBJ1-3; D possibly corresponds to TRBD1 (5 bases). Germline-derived CDR1 and CDR2 are LGHDT and YNNKEL (reference sequence). This CDR3 comprises 13 residues. Trimming stripped 5 bases from V and 4 bases from J, with 9 bases between.